This T cell receptor beta chain is from a study of siplizumab effects on memory and regulatory T cells. Germline CDR1 and CDR2: GTSNPN and SVGIG (reference sequence). The CDR3 contains 17 residues. Losses at the gene ends were 2 bases for V and 10 bases for J; bases not matched to a gene: 17. Sequencing was performed with immunoSEQ multiplex PCR; in TCRdb, only in-frame clones are kept and a portion is missing. Of approximately 92,000 clones listed, about 93% are singletons. This sequence originates from a human donor in good health. The chain is built from TRBV30 and TRBJ2-1; 10 positions agree with TRBD2. Sequenced sample: non-Treg CD4+ T cells sorted from blood. This chain's CDR3 is CAWSPYSGLAGVGEQFF. The CDR3 DNA reads as TGTGCCTGGAGTCCGTACTCGGGCCTAGCGGGAGTTGGAGAGCAGTTCTTC.